The 20 T cell receptor beta chains presented below share a single source sample, sequenced in a study of blood T cells in healthy people across ages. With a J-beta primer mix and a sample-barcoded 5' primer, a second PCR ran about 7 to 11 cycles. TCRdb reanalysed the 5' RACE reads using MiXCR and keeps one entry per CDR3 protein. This table has 500,000 to 650,000 distinct CDR3 sequences, roughly a quarter appearing once. This sample also belongs to another study, concerning T cells of mothers and their children.

The source material was blood. Source of these receptors: a boy aged 2 to 9 in good health.

A remark on this clonotype: Compared with germline, one end of the junction differs, possibly owing to a read error. The gene calls are TRBV19 and TRBJ1-5, with a weak D call TRBD1 (6 bases). CDR3 length equals 14 residues. Per germline, CDR1 LNHDA and CDR2 SQIVND (reference sequence). The CDR3 coding sequence is TGTACCAGTACCTCGACAGGCTACAATCAGCCCCAGCATTTT. Protein product: CTSTSTGYNQPQHF. The full variable domain, its missing parts supplied by reference TRBV19 and TRBJ1-5, is DGGITQSPKYLFRKEGQNVTLSCEQNLNHDAMYWYRQDPGQGLRLIYYSQIVNDFQKGDIAEGYSVSREKKESFPLTVTSAQKNPTAFYLCTSTSTGYNQPQHFGDGTRLSIL.

This clonotype was counted between two and nine times. The chain carries TRBV19 and TRBJ2-3, with 11 bases lining up with TRBD2. This CDR3 has 16 amino acids. V lost 6 bases, J lost 6 bases, and 11 bases stayed unmatched. Germline CDR1 is LNHDA and CDR2 is SQIVND (reference sequence). The CDR3 loop reads CASSPGTSGPWDTQYF. CDR3 sequence (DNA): TGTGCCAGTAGCCCCGGGACTAGCGGACCATGGGATACGCAGTATTTT.

The chain has TRBV15 and TRBJ2-5; TRBD1 is a possible D gene (6 bases). The end of the DNA is better explained by TRBJ2-7, so the J call may be wrong. The CDR3 length is 16 residues. Germline V gives CDR1 LNHNV, CDR2 YYDKDF (reference sequence). The CDR3, as DNA: TGTGCCACCAGCAGCGACGAAGGCAGGGGATACTACGAGCAGTACTTC. Protein product: CATSSDEGRGYYEQYF.

This chain uses TRBV7-8 with TRBJ2-7; 7 nucleotides match TRBD2. CDR1 and CDR2 from the germline V gene are SGHVS and FQNEAQ. V was clipped by 0 bases and J by 3 bases; unmatched bases: 5. The CDR3 totals 15 residues. The CDR3 loop reads CASSLAGGGFYEQYF. For the CDR3, the DNA is TGTGCCAGCAGCTTAGCCGGGGGAGGGTTCTACGAGCAGTACTTC.

This clonotype was detected only a few times. V usage is TRBV12-3 or TRBV12-4 and J usage is TRBJ2-5, with a possible D match to TRBD2 (7 bases). V was cut by 5 bases and J by 4 bases, with 20 bases left in between. The CDR3 consists of 16 residues. The DNA of the CDR3 is TGTGCCAGCAGTCCCCCTGTGAGGGGGGGCAGAGAGACCCAGTACTTC. Translated: CASSPPVRGGRETQYF.

The chain carries TRBV7-9 and TRBJ2-1; D may be TRBD2 (5 bases). Germline V gene sequence: CDR1 SEHNR, CDR2 FQNEAQ (reference sequence). The V end was cut by 7 bases, the J end by 3 bases, with 13 bases between. The length of the CDR3 is 14 residues. This CDR3 is CASTESGGYNEQFF. The CDR3 DNA reads as TGTGCCAGCACCGAGAGCGGAGGCTACAATGAGCAGTTCTTC.

This chain links TRBV7-8 with TRBJ2-5, with D unclear. The CDR3 runs to 15 residues. Trimming shortened V by 2 bases and J by 2 bases, and 12 bases separated the two germline ends. CDR1 is SGHVS and CDR2 is FQNEAQ in the germline V gene. CDR3 DNA sequence: TGTGCCAGCAGCTTATTAATGGGCACTCAAGAGACCCAGTACTTC. Translated, it gives CASSLLMGTQETQYF.

This rearrangement joins TRBV20-1 to TRBJ1-2; D perhaps matches TRBD1 (6 bases). The CDR3 runs to 13 residues. Trimming took 0 bases from V and 5 from J, leaving 10 bases between them. Germline V gene data show CDR1 as DFQATT and CDR2 as SNEGSKA (reference sequence). In DNA, the CDR3 is TGCAGTGCTAGAGAAAACAGGGCGTATGGCTACACCTTC. Encoded protein: CSARENRAYGYTF.

This clonotype was detected only a few times. V is TRBV9 and J is TRBJ1-4, with D uncertain. Germline CDR1 reads SGDLS; CDR2 reads YYNGEE. The CDR3 is 14 amino acids. V gave up 6 bases and J gave up 6 bases, with 15 bases separating them. CDR3 region: CASNEGNPYEKLFF. The CDR3 DNA follows: TGTGCCAGCAATGAAGGAAACCCCTATGAAAAACTGTTTTTT.

DNA of the CDR3: TGTGCCATCAGTGACAGGGACACTGAAGCTTTCTTT. Its translation is CAISDRDTEAFF. V is TRBV10-3 and J is TRBJ1-1, with D maybe TRBD1 (5 bases). The CDR3 has 12 amino acids. Germline V CDR1 and CDR2: ENHRY, SYGVKD. The V end lost 3 bases, the J end lost 3 bases, and 5 bases lay between the germline ends.

This clonotype was recorded a few times. This rearrangement joins TRBV7-3 to TRBJ2-3, with unresolved D. The CDR3 is made up of 15 amino acids. The germline V gene encodes CDR1 SGHTA and CDR2 FQGTGA. V was cut by 5 bases and J by 2 bases, with 14 bases left in between. The CDR3, as DNA: TGTGCCAGCAGCCCGACAAGATCCTCCACAGATACGCAGTATTTT. Its translation: CASSPTRSSTDTQYF.

The chain couples TRBV20-1 to TRBJ2-5, with unresolved D. Germline-derived CDR1 and CDR2 are DFQATT and SNEGSKA (reference sequence). V was shortened by 5 bases and J by 2 bases, with 6 bases between the two germline ends. The CDR3 is made up of 11 amino acids. This CDR3 is CSAVKQETQYF. The CDR3 DNA follows: TGCAGTGCTGTTAAACAAGAGACCCAGTACTTC.

This clonotype was observed many times. The chain couples TRBV9 to TRBJ2-7, with unresolved D. Trimming pared 0 bases from V and 2 bases from J, leaving 24 bases between. The CDR3 is 19 amino acids. Germline CDR1 is SGDLS and CDR2 is YYNGEE. The CDR3 nucleotides are TGTGCCAGCAGCGTAGTCACCGGCCATTTCCCCGACCTAACCTACGAGCAGTACTTC. Protein product: CASSVVTGHFPDLTYEQYF. Based on the CDR3 plus reference TRBV9 and TRBJ2-7, the full variable domain is DSGVTQTPKHLITATGQRVTLRCSPRSGDLSVYWYQQSLDQGLQFLIQYYNGEERAKGNILERFSAQQFPDLHSELNLSSLELGDSALYFCASSVVTGHFPDLTYEQYFGPGTRLTVT.

Only a few counts were recorded for this clonotype. The genes are TRBV12-3 or TRBV12-4 and TRBJ1-1; D gene ambiguous. Trimming stripped 7 bases from V and 4 bases from J, with 4 bases between. This CDR3 has 10 amino acids. CDR3 residues: CASMGTEAFF. DNA of the CDR3: TGTGCCAGCATGGGCACTGAAGCTTTCTTT.

The chain combines TRBV15 with TRBJ1-1; D is ambiguous. Trimming cost V 0 bases and J 3 bases, with 5 bases left between them. CDR1 and CDR2 (germline): LNHNV, YYDKDF (reference sequence). The CDR3 loop spans 13 amino acids. The CDR3, as DNA: TGTGCCACCAGCAGAGATAAGTACACTGAAGCTTTCTTT. Its translation: CATSRDKYTEAFF.

This clonotype was counted only a few times. The chain links TRBV2 to TRBJ1-3; D remains unclear. The CDR3 contains 11 residues. V was clipped by 4 bases and J by 2 bases, with 0 bases between them. Germline V lookup: CDR1 SNHLY, CDR2 FYNNEI. CDR3: CASSAGNTIYF. The DNA for the CDR3 is TGTGCCAGCAGTGCTGGAAACACCATATATTTT.

The sample holds a few counts of this clonotype. The chain couples TRBV7-9 to TRBJ2-4; D not certain. V lost 2 bases to trimming and J lost 2 bases, with 22 bases between them. The CDR3 has 19 amino acids. Germline CDR1 and CDR2: SEHNR and FQNEAQ (reference sequence). The CDR3 DNA reads TGTGCCAGCAGCTTAAAGGCTCCCTGGTCCTCGTTATCCAAAAACATTCAGTACTTC. Its translation: CASSLKAPWSSLSKNIQYF.

This clonotype has only a few counts. At one boundary the junction diverges from the germline segment, which might be a read error. V is TRBV20-1 and J is TRBJ1-2; 8 positions agree with TRBD1. In germline, CDR1 is DFQATT, CDR2 SNEGSKA (reference sequence). This CDR3 region has 13 residues. This chain's CDR3 is CSVRPGTGIGYTF. The CDR3, as DNA: TGCAGTGTTAGACCCGGGACAGGCATCGGCTACACCTTC.

This clonotype was observed a few times. This chain uses TRBV13 with TRBJ1-1, with D unresolved. The CDR3 is 13 amino acids. Germline values: CDR1 PRHDT, CDR2 FYEKMQ (reference sequence). Trimming shortened V by 5 bases and J by 10 bases, and 17 bases separated the two germline ends. CDR3 region: CASSRYSGGAAFF. As DNA, the CDR3 is TGTGCCAGCAGCCGTTATTCGGGCGGCGCAGCTTTCTTT.

This clonotype has a handful of counts. The rearrangement joins TRBV12-3 or TRBV12-4 to TRBJ1-2; a weak D match, TRBD1 (6 bases). This CDR3 has 18 amino acids. With 6 bases removed from V and 0 bases from J, the gap between germline ends came to 23 bases. CDR3 sequence (DNA): TGTGCCAGCAGCCAAACTCTCGGTTTCTACAGGGCTAACTATGGCTACACCTTC. It codes for CASSQTLGFYRANYGYTF.